This TCR beta chain was recovered during a study of T cell responses to AZD1222 COVID-19 vaccine. In its sample, this clone was seen a few times. What it recognizes is unknown. The CDR3 runs to 17 residues. From germline, CDR1 is SGDLS and CDR2 YYNGEE. With 3 bases removed from V and 0 bases from J, the gap between germline ends came to 16 bases. Regarding the study as a whole: After two AZD1222 doses, spike-specific TCR breadth and depth rose versus day 0. Among vaccine-associated CD4 TCRs, coverage spanned spike, with dominance at 160-218 and 743-854. The repertoires were collected only after the peak T cell response.

Assay: immunoSEQ multiplex PCR; the TCRdb copy retains only in-frame clones and omits some. The repertoire has some 120,000 clones, about 90% of them found once; the top ten carry approximately 9.6%. The J gene is TRBJ2-1, the V gene TRBV9; tentatively, D is TRBD2 (5 bases). The clonotype was recovered from an adult in good health. The specimen was peripheral blood, collected on day 0 of AZD1222 vaccination. CDR3 bases: TGTGCCAGCAGCGACCAAGGAGGAATCAGCTCCTACAATGAGCAGTTCTTC. Translation: CASSDQGGISSYNEQFF. The whole variable domain, remainder taken from reference TRBV9 and TRBJ2-1, is DSGVTQTPKHLITATGQRVTLRCSPRSGDLSVYWYQQSLDQGLQFLIQYYNGEERAKGNILERFSAQQFPDLHSELNLSSLELGDSALYFCASSDQGGISSYNEQFFGPGTRLTVL.